The sequence of this T cell receptor beta chain was determined in a study of PD-L1 blockade in urothelial cancer. Study at large: Study patients had been treated with 0 to 3 previous chemotherapy regimens. T cell content in blood samples showed a median of approximately 140,000. Analysis of blood occurred 3 weeks (second dose) and 6 weeks after treatment start.

Only in-frame clones appear in the TCRdb table, and some are missing; sequencing was by immunoSEQ multiplex PCR. This repertoire shows roughly 60,000 clones, about four fifths found once; its top ten account for approximately 4%. The germline CDR1 and CDR2 sequences are MRHNA and SNTAGT. V lost 5 bases and J 1 base, leaving 8 bases between the germline ends. The CDR3 covers 13 residues. The source was PBMCs, collected around atezolizumab (anti-PD-L1) treatment. The genes are TRBV6-4 and TRBJ1-1; D ambiguous. The receptor comes from a man in his 70s with urothelial cancer. The CDR3 bases are TGTGCCAGCAGTCAGGAGGCGAACACTGAAGCTTTCTTT. Translating gives CASSQEANTEAFF.